This T cell receptor (beta chain) derives from a study of T-cell memory formation after mild COVID-19. Study results and limitations: Detection of some responders pre-infection suggested pre-existing cross-reactive memory T cells participated. CD4+ clones that contracted lay mainly in CM and EM; CD8+ ones lay in EMRA.

TCRdb itself ran the 5' RACE reads through MiXCR, one entry per CDR3 protein. Altogether about 210,000 distinct CDR3 sequences are present, approximately 30% being singletons, with the ten largest covering more than 9.5%. In regard to this clonotype: The antigen is undetermined.

The receptor comes from an adult woman who had mild COVID-19 (a few samples of this study predate the infection). Cell type and time point are not known. Sample: PBMCs or a T cell subset sorted from them (not recorded which).

In nucleotides, the CDR3 is TGCGCCAGCAGCCAAGCGGGCAGTGGTTATGGCTACACCTTC. Its translation is CASSQAGSGYGYTF. V gene TRBV4-1 combines with J gene TRBJ1-2, with D hard to call. Germline V CDR1 and CDR2: MGHRA, YSYEKL. CDR3 length: 14 amino acids. Trimming removed 1 base at V and 5 bases at J, with 11 bases between.